The T cell receptor beta chain under discussion was sequenced for a study of blood T cell repertoires in COVID-19. Clones were sequenced by immunoSEQ multiplex PCR, and TCRdb holds only the in-frame ones, with some missing. The sample has about 100,000 clones, 65% to 90% seen once. The V gene's germline CDR1 is MGHRA and CDR2 YSYEKL. V was cut by 7 bases and J by 1 base, with 15 bases left in between. The CDR3 loop spans 15 amino acids. Sequencing was done on a sample of peripheral blood. The chain joins TRBV4-1 to TRBJ2-3; tentative D call: TRBD1 (5 bases). The clonotype originates from a man in his 60s with acute or convalescent COVID-19. CDR3 residues: CASKETVHGTDTQYF. CDR3 bases: TGCGCCAGCAAAGAGACAGTCCATGGCACAGATACGCAGTATTTT.